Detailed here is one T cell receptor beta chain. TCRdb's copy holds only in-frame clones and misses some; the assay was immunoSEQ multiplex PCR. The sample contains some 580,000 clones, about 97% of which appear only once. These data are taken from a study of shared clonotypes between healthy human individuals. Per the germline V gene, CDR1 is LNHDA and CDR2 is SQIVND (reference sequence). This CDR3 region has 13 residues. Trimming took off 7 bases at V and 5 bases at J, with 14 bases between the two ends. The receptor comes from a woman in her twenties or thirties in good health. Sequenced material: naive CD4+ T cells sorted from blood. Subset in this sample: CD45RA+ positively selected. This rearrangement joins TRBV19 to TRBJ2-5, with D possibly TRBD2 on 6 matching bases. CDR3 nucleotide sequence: TGTGCCAGTACTGGGGGGAGTAGGGAGACCCAGTACTTC. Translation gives CASTGGSRETQYF. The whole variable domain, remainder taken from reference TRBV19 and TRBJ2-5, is DGGITQSPKYLFRKEGQNVTLSCEQNLNHDAMYWYRQDPGQGLRLIYYSQIVNDFQKGDIAEGYSVSREKKESFPLTVTSAQKNPTAFYLCASTGGSRETQYFGPGTRLLVL.